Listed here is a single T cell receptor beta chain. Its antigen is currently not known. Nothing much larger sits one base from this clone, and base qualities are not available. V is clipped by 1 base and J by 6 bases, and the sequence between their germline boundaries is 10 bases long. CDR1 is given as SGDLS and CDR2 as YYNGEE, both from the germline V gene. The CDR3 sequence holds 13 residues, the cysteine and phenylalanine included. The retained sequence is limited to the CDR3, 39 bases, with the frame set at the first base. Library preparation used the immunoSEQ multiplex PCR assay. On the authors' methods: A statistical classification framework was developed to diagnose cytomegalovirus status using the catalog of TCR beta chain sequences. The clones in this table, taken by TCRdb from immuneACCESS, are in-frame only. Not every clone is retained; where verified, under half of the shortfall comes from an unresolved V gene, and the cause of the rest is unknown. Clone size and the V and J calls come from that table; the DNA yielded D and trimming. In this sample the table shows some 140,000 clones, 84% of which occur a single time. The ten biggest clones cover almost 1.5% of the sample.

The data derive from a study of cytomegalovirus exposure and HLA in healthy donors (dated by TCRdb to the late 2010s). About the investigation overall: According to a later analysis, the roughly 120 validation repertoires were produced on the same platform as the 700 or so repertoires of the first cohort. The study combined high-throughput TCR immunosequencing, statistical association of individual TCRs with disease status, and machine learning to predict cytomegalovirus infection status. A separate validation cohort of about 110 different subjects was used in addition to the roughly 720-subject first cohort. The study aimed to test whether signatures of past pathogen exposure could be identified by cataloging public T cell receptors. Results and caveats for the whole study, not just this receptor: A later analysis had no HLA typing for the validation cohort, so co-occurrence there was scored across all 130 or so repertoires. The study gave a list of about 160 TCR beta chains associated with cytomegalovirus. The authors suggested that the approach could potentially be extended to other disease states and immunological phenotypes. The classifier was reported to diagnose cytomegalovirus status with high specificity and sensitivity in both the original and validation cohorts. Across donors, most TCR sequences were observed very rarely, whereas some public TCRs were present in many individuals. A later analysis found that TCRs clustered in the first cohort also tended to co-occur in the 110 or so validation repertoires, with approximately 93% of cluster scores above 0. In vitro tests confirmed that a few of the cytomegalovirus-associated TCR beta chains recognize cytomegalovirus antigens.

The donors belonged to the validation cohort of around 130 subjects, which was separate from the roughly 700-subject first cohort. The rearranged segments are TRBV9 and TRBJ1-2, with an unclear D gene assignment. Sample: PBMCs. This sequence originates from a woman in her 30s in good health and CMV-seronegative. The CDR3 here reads CASSVYGRDGYTF. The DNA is TGTGCCAGCAGCGTATATGGGAGAGATGGCTACACCTTC.